Sequencing of this TCR beta chain was carried out in a study of cytomegalovirus exposure and HLA in healthy donors. Findings and limits, study-wide: A later analysis revealed that TCR association rates differed between HLA loci, peaking at DRB1 and bottoming out at HLA-C. Presence/absence analyses treated sequencing depth as roughly uniform across donors.

PCR was performed using 60 Vbeta and 13 Jbeta primers. The table came from immunoSEQ multiplex PCR; TCRdb's copy has only in-frame clones and leaves some out. The data hold about 120,000 clones, with 77% observed a single time. The germline gives CDR1 MNHEY, CDR2 SMNVEV (reference sequence). The CDR3 is made up of 15 amino acids. J lost 3 bases, V lost 6 bases, and 5 bases had no gene match. To note about this clone: Its target is unknown.

The source material was PBMCs. The J gene is TRBJ2-1, the V gene TRBV27; TRBD1 aligns across 10 bases. This sequence was found in a man aged 35-49 years in good health and CMV-seropositive. The CDR3 DNA reads TGTGCCAGCAGCCTCGGGACAGGGGTCTACAATGAGCAGTTCTTC. Translation: CASSLGTGVYNEQFF.